This is a list of T cell receptor beta chains from one sample in a study of T-cell reconstitution after alpha-beta-depleted transplantation in children. Using its own MiXCR run on the PCR reads, TCRdb lists one record per CDR3 protein. The sample yields approximately 400,000 distinct CDR3 sequences, about 11% seen once. The sequences come from PBMCs from the stem cell graft donor, collected from the stem cell graft. These receptors originate from a human donor who donated a stem cell graft to a child with acute myeloid leukemia. Both conserved end residues are part of each CDR3. D genes are given only for firm matches. Rows may omit the clone size; those that give it use once, few, many or a size class.

J: TRBJ2-2; V: TRBV4-2; size: few; D: TRBD2; DNA: TGTGCCAGCAGCCAGGCAATACTAGCGGGAGGCGACACCGGGGAGCTGTTTTTT; CDR3: CASSQAILAGGDTGELFF
J: TRBJ2-7; V: TRBV12-3/TRBV12-4; size: NA; D: TRBD1; DNA: TGTGCCAGCAGCAGACAGGGGGGCAGCTCCTACGAGCAGTACTTC; CDR3: CASSRQGGSSYEQYF
J: TRBJ2-7; V: TRBV6-6; size: NA; D: NA; DNA: TGTGCCAGCAGTTACCCAACTATCTTC; CDR3: CASSYPTIF
J: TRBJ1-5; V: TRBV6-1; size: NA; D: NA; DNA: TGTGCCAGCAGCGGACGGTTCAGTAGCAATCAGCCCCAGCATTTT; CDR3: CASSGRFSSNQPQHF
J: TRBJ2-1; V: TRBV20-1; size: NA; D: NA; DNA: TGCAGTGCTAGGGGGACCAACTACAATGAGCAGTTCTTC; CDR3: CSARGTNYNEQFF
J: TRBJ1-5; V: TRBV20-1; size: NA; D: TRBD1; DNA: TGCAGTGCTAGAGCCAAGACAGGGGAGAATCAGCCCCAGCATTTT; CDR3: CSARAKTGENQPQHF
J: TRBJ1-2; V: TRBV27; size: NA; D: TRBD1; DNA: TGTGCCAGCAGTTTGGGACAGCCTCGGCATGGAAGTGGCTACACCTTC; CDR3: CASSLGQPRHGSGYTF
J: TRBJ2-3; V: TRBV11-2; size: NA; D: NA; DNA: TGTGCCAGCAGCCGGGTAGTGGGGGCGAGCACAGATACGCAGTATTTT; CDR3: CASSRVVGASTDTQYF
J: TRBJ1-1; V: TRBV5-1; size: few; D: NA; DNA: TGCGCCAGCAGACCCGGGACTCCATCAGGGTACACTGAAGCTTTCTTT; CDR3: CASRPGTPSGYTEAFF
J: TRBJ2-7; V: TRBV20-1; size: few; D: TRBD2; DNA: TGCAGTGCCATCGATCCCGGGACTAGCGGGCCCTACGAGCAGTACTTC; CDR3: CSAIDPGTSGPYEQYF
J: TRBJ1-3; V: TRBV10-2; size: NA; D: NA; DNA: TGCGCCAGCAGTGAGTCGTTGGGAGACGCCATATATTTT; CDR3: CASSESLGDAIYF
J: TRBJ2-3; V: TRBV7-2; size: few; D: TRBD1; DNA: TGTGCCAGCAGCTTAAGTCAGGGGGCCCCCGGCACAGATACGCAGTATTTT; CDR3: CASSLSQGAPGTDTQYF
J: TRBJ1-1; V: TRBV20-1; size: NA; D: NA; DNA: TGCAGTGCTAGGGGTTTTGGGGGAGACACTGAAGCTTTCTTT; CDR3: CSARGFGGDTEAFF
J: TRBJ2-7; V: TRBV6-2/TRBV6-3; size: NA; D: NA; DNA: TGTGCCAGCATCCCCGGTGGCATCTCCTACGAGCAGTACTTC; CDR3: CASIPGGISYEQYF
J: TRBJ2-1; V: TRBV20-1; size: NA; D: TRBD2; DNA: TGCAGTGCTAGAGATATGGGGGAGGGCTACAATGAGCAGTTCTTC; CDR3: CSARDMGEGYNEQFF
J: TRBJ1-1; V: TRBV10-3; size: NA; D: TRBD1; DNA: TGTGCCATCAGTGAGTCGACAGGGATGAACACTGAAGCTTTCTTT; CDR3: CAISESTGMNTEAFF
J: TRBJ1-2; V: TRBV7-2; size: many; D: NA; DNA: TGTGCCAGCAGCTTCCGGAGGGATATTAACTATGGCTACACCTTC; CDR3: CASSFRRDINYGYTF
J: TRBJ2-3; V: TRBV2; size: NA; D: NA; DNA: TGTGCCAGCACATGGACTGGAGGCACAGATACGCAGTATTTT; CDR3: CASTWTGGTDTQYF
J: TRBJ1-2; V: TRBV20-1; size: few; D: TRBD1; DNA: TGCAGTGCAACGGACAGGGGGATGGATGGCTACACCTTC; CDR3: CSATDRGMDGYTF
J: TRBJ2-5; V: TRBV5-1; size: NA; D: NA; DNA: TGCGCCAGCAGCTTGTTTGCGTTGGCTGCGGAGACCCAGTACTTC; CDR3: CASSLFALAAETQYF
J: TRBJ1-1; V: TRBV10-2; size: NA; D: NA; DNA: TGCGCCAGCAGTGTCAACCGTGCAAACACTGAAGCTTTCTTT; CDR3: CASSVNRANTEAFF
J: TRBJ2-5; V: TRBV5-4; size: few; D: TRBD2; DNA: TGTGCCAGCAGATCTGCGGGGGGGCCTGAAGAGACCCAGTACTTC; CDR3: CASRSAGGPEETQYF
J: TRBJ2-3; V: TRBV2; size: few; D: NA; DNA: TGTGCCAGCCACAACACACGCACAGATACGCAGTATTTT; CDR3: CASHNTRTDTQYF
J: TRBJ2-2; V: TRBV5-1; size: NA; D: NA; DNA: TGCGCCTGCAGCTTGTCACCACTTTCCGGGGAGCTGTTTTTT; CDR3: CACSLSPLSGELFF
J: TRBJ1-1; V: TRBV9; size: NA; D: NA; DNA: TGTGCCAGCAGCGTAGGTGGCACATCAAACACTGAAGCTTTCTTT; CDR3: CASSVGGTSNTEAFF
J: TRBJ2-4; V: TRBV20-1; size: NA; D: NA; DNA: TGCAGTGCTAGCTACGGGGCAGGCAAAAACATTCAGTACTTC; CDR3: CSASYGAGKNIQYF
J: TRBJ2-1; V: TRBV4-1; size: NA; D: NA; DNA: TGCGCCAGCAGCCAAGGGGAGGCTAGAAGTAGGGTCAATGAGCAGTTCTTC; CDR3: CASSQGEARSRVNEQFF
J: TRBJ2-1; V: TRBV7-2; size: NA; D: TRBD1; DNA: TGTGCCAGCAGCGACAGGGACTCCTACAATGAGCAGTTCTTC; CDR3: CASSDRDSYNEQFF
J: TRBJ2-7; V: TRBV20-1; size: few; D: TRBD1; DNA: TGCAGTGCTCAGAGGACAGGGTGGGAGCAGTACTTC; CDR3: CSAQRTGWEQYF
J: TRBJ2-2; V: TRBV11-2; size: few; D: NA; DNA: TGTGCCAGCAGCGGTCAGGGTTTTGGCGGGGAGCTGTTTTTT; CDR3: CASSGQGFGGELFF
J: TRBJ1-1; V: TRBV12-3/TRBV12-4; size: NA; D: NA; DNA: TGTGCCAGCAGTTTCCGGGGGGAAAGCACTGAAGCTTTCTTT; CDR3: CASSFRGESTEAFF
J: TRBJ2-1; V: TRBV12-3/TRBV12-4; size: NA; D: TRBD1; DNA: TGTGCCAGCAGTTTCTTTCCGGGACAGGCCTCAAATGAGCAGTTCTTC; CDR3: CASSFFPGQASNEQFF
J: TRBJ2-2; V: TRBV20-1; size: many; D: NA; DNA: TGCAGTGCCCCTGGGGATAGCGGGGAGCTGTTTTTT; CDR3: CSAPGDSGELFF
J: TRBJ1-1; V: TRBV20-1; size: few; D: NA; DNA: TGCAGTGCTAGAGATCGGCCCAGTGAAACTGAAGCTTTCTTT; CDR3: CSARDRPSETEAFF
J: TRBJ2-3; V: TRBV5-1; size: many; D: TRBD2; DNA: TGCGCCAGCAGCACGCGGACTAGCGGCACAGATACGCAGTATTTT; CDR3: CASSTRTSGTDTQYF